This T cell receptor beta chain was retrieved from a study of post-analysis software for immune sequencing data (dated by TCRdb to about 2015). At the level of the whole study: The recorded disease courses included relapsing-remitting, secondary progressive and progressive-relapsing multiple sclerosis, and some patients had no subtype annotation. The patient repertoires were compared against around 11 previously published healthy control repertoires obtained from donors aged 6 to 25 years. A subset of samples was prepared in parallel using single-end sample barcoding, then pooled and co-amplified after Illumina adapter ligation.

Beyond this particular receptor, the publication reports: Normalized Chao1 diversity was significantly lower in multiple sclerosis patients than controls, suggesting substantial peripheral T-cell clonal expansion. The multiple sclerosis patient group was slightly younger than the control group. Significantly higher frequencies in patients than in controls were found for several TRBV segments, including TRBV5-6, TRBV5-1 and TRBV20-1. When samples were clustered directly using the F measure, samples prepared in the same batch co-clustered strongly, which prompted a batch-effect correction.

TCR beta repertoires were profiled from peripheral blood of more than ten young patients with multiple sclerosis to demonstrate the VDJtools post-analysis software. The patients with multiple sclerosis were children and adolescents between 6 and 15 years of age. The library was built by means of PCR. TCRdb shows the sequencer as Illumina HiSeq 2500. To reduce PCR and sequencing biases, unique molecular identifiers were incorporated into the TCR beta cDNA libraries. Every 1 to 10 million input T cells yielded around 500,000 cDNA molecules, meaning each molecule approximated one T cell. The patient libraries were prepared and sequenced using the same protocol as the earlier healthy control dataset. Within a given batch, samples were prepared together, multiplexed and sequenced on the same HiSeq lane. Per the source publication's procedure: Raw barcoded reads were processed with MIGEC, and single-read molecular identifier groups were discarded before consensus assembly and CDR3 extraction. Clonotype tables were post-analysed with VDJtools, and diversity was normalized by down-sampling all datasets to the smallest sample size. In repertoire overlap clustering, CDR3 amino acid sequences, but not nucleotide sequences, were matched to correct batch-related cross-sample contamination. The public reads were reprocessed in TCRdb via fastp at Q25 and MiXCR, keeping in-frame beta chains. For every CDR3 protein sequence, its rows merge into one entry that carries the most common genes and DNA. TCRdb's processing, not the authors', yielded these V and J calls. The sample records about 460,000 distinct CDR3 sequences, around 40% of which are singletons. Over 10% of the sample belongs to the ten largest clones.

The CDR3 covers 12 residues, taking in both the cysteine and the phenylalanine. The CDR3 DNA has 36 bases and is translated from base 1. The germline V end is reduced by 5 bases and the J end by 6 bases; junction bases left unmatched: 2. For CDR1 and CDR2, the germline V gene lists SGHTA and FQGTGA. Only a few counts were recorded for this clonotype. Its cognate antigen has yet to be identified. No clone much larger than this one lies a single base away; base qualities are absent. The sequence came from a girl aged 5 to 17 with multiple sclerosis. The V gene is TRBV7-3 and the J gene is TRBJ1-1, with TRBD1 matching 8 junction bases. Sequenced material: blood. The CDR3 region reads CASSAQGAEAFF. The DNA sequence reads TGTGCCAGCAGCGCACAGGGGGCTGAAGCTTTCTTT. Joined to the reference TRBV7-3 and TRBJ1-1 proteins, this CDR3 gives the full variable domain: GAGVSQTPSNKVTEKGKYVELRCDPISGHTALYWYRQSLGQGPEFLIYFQGTGAADDSGLPNDRFFAVRPEGSVSTLKIQRTERGDSAVYLCASSAQGAEAFFGQGTRLTVV.